Below are 13 T cell receptor beta chains sequenced from a single sample in a study of T cell changes during pregnancy in multiple sclerosis. TCRdb's table, derived via immunoSEQ multiplex PCR, lists solely in-frame clones and lacks some. The sample shows under 45,000 clones, approximately 96% of them seen only once. Source: peripheral blood, taken in the second trimester of pregnancy. The source of these receptors is a female donor with multiple sclerosis, enrolled in a pregnancy study.

The V call is TRBV27, the J call TRBJ2-5, with 9 bases aligning to TRBD2. The V gene's germline CDR1 is MNHEY and CDR2 SMNVEV (reference sequence). CDR3 length: 19 residues. V trimming: 1 base; J trimming: 4 bases; junction bases outside the gene matches: 16. CDR3 sequence: CASSLFRSSGVRGGETQYF. CDR3 DNA sequence: TGTGCCAGCAGTTTATTTCGGTCTAGCGGGGTGAGAGGGGGAGAGACCCAGTACTTC.

This chain connects TRBV10-3 to TRBJ2-2, with 13 bases matching TRBD2. The V gene's germline CDR1 is ENHRY and CDR2 SYGVKD. Trimming took 10 bases from V and 5 from J; bases not matched to a gene: 7. The CDR3 sequence is 15 residues long. CDR3 sequence (DNA): TGTGCCACCGGACTAGCGGGGGAGGGGACCGGGGAGCTGTTTTTT. This gives the protein CATGLAGEGTGELFF.

This chain uses TRBV4-1 with TRBJ2-7, with 7 bases matching TRBD2. The ends lost 5 bases at V and 2 bases at J; junction bases unmatched: 12. CDR1 and CDR2 from the germline V gene are MGHRA and YSYEKL. The CDR3 totals 16 residues. The CDR3 here is CASSKMPGLPPYEQYF. The CDR3 nucleotides are TGCGCCAGCAGCAAAATGCCGGGACTACCACCCTACGAGCAGTACTTC.

The rearrangement uses TRBV18 and TRBJ2-3; no firm D call. V lost 0 bases, J lost 4 bases, and 8 bases lay in between. Germline assignment: CDR1 KGHSH and CDR2 LQKENI. CDR3 length: 14 residues. The CDR3 protein is CASSPPVVPDTQYF. The CDR3 nucleotides are TGTGCCAGCTCACCACCGGTAGTACCAGATACGCAGTATTTT.

DNA for the CDR3: TGTGCCAGCAGCCGCCGGACAGGGAGTTCCTACAATGAGCAGTTCTTC. It specifies CASSRRTGSSYNEQFF. The chain combines TRBV5-5 with TRBJ2-1; the match to TRBD1 covers 8 bases. This CDR3 has 16 amino acids. Germline lookup yields CDR1 SGHKS and CDR2 YYEKEE (reference sequence). Trimming removed 4 bases from V and 1 base from J; junction bases left unmatched: 7.

The genes are TRBV5-1 and TRBJ1-1, with D perhaps matching TRBD1 (5 bases). Germline CDR1 is SGHRS and CDR2 is YFSETQ. The CDR3 is 13 amino acids. Trimming shortened V by 5 bases and J by 1 base, and 9 bases separated the two germline ends. The CDR3: CASSYGQNTEAFF. CDR3 bases: TGCGCCAGCAGTTACGGACAGAACACTGAAGCTTTCTTT.

The chain uses TRBV7-9 and TRBJ1-3, with TRBD1 matching 7 bases. V shed 5 bases and J 0 bases; nucleotides not matched to a gene: 7. Germline CDR1 and CDR2: SEHNR and FQNEAQ (reference sequence). This CDR3 is 16 amino acids long. In DNA, the CDR3 is TGTGCCAGCAGCGATCACAGGGGAAGCTCTGGAAACACCATATATTTT. The encoded protein is CASSDHRGSSGNTIYF.

V gene TRBV5-6 combines with J gene TRBJ2-2, with 7 positions matching TRBD2. This CDR3 is 16 amino acids long. Germline V CDR1 and CDR2: SGHDT, YYEEEE. Germline trimming cut 3 bases from V and 3 bases from J; bases unmatched to any gene: 8. In DNA, the CDR3 is TGTGCCAGCAGCTCCCGACGGGGGGTAGACACCGGGGAGCTGTTTTTT. Its translation is CASSSRRGVDTGELFF. The variable domain in full, completed from reference TRBV5-6 and TRBJ2-2, reads DAGVTQSPTHLIKTRGQQVTLRCSPKSGHDTVSWYQQALGQGPQFIFQYYEEEERQRGNFPDRFSGHQFPNYSSELNVNALLLGDSALYLCASSSRRGVDTGELFFGEGSRLTVL.

The chain uses TRBV7-8 and TRBJ2-1, with 15 bases that match TRBD2. Germline CDR1 reads SGHVS; CDR2 reads FQNEAQ. V dropped 4 bases and J dropped 2; count of bases not matched to a gene: 3. The CDR3 covers 17 residues. The CDR3 loop reads CASSSGLAGGTYNEQFF. The CDR3 region has the DNA TGTGCCAGCAGCTCGGGACTAGCGGGAGGAACCTACAATGAGCAGTTCTTC.

This clone was observed a handful of times. V gene TRBV7-3 combines with J gene TRBJ2-1, with TRBD2 matching 7 bases. The length of the CDR3 is 18 residues. Germline-derived CDR1 and CDR2 are SGHTA and FQGTGA. J was trimmed by 5 bases and V by 4 bases; bases with no gene match: 17. The CDR3 DNA reads as TGTGCCAGCAGCTCATTTAGCGGACTCCTTGGGGGGGACAATGAGCAGTTCTTC. Translating gives CASSSFSGLLGGDNEQFF.

The chain joins TRBV7-9 to TRBJ1-6; 8 bases fit TRBD1. CDR1 is SEHNR, CDR2 FQNEAQ, per germline (reference sequence). The junction had 5 bases not matched to a gene; V was cut back by 1 base and J by 6 bases. The CDR3 runs 16 residues. The CDR3 sequence is CASSLERGTGNSPLHF. Here the CDR3 DNA reads TGTGCCAGCAGCTTAGAGAGGGGGACAGGTAATTCACCCCTCCACTTT.

This clone was seen once. At one of its ends the junction is not consistent with the germline gene, which may arise from a read error. V is TRBV15 and J is TRBJ2-3; D not resolved. This CDR3 region has 14 residues. The germline CDR1 and CDR2 sequences are LNHNV and YYDKDF (reference sequence). CDR3 nucleotide sequence: TGTGCCACCGCAGTGACGGGTAACACAAATACGCAGTATTTT. It encodes CATAVTGNTNTQYF.

This clone was detected only once. The CDR3 loop reads CASRGLRGQGVIGANVLTF. The CDR3 bases are TGTGCCAGCAGGGGGCTTCGGGGACAGGGGGTCATTGGGGCCAACGTCCTGACTTTC. The chain joins TRBV11-1 to TRBJ2-6; TRBD1 agrees at 11 bases. The CDR3 length is 19 residues. CDR1 and CDR2 (germline): SGHAT, FQDESV (reference sequence). The J segment lost 3 bases and the V segment lost 6 bases, leaving 13 bases of the junction unmatched.